Detailed here is one T cell receptor beta chain. TCRdb's copy holds only in-frame clones and misses some; the assay was immunoSEQ multiplex PCR. The table has fewer than 140,000 clones, about nine tenths seen once; the top ten hold approximately 5%. The sample belongs to a study of T cell responses to AZD1222 COVID-19 vaccine. Germline V gives CDR1 LNHDA, CDR2 SQIVND (reference sequence). This CDR3 is 17 amino acids long. V was pared by 2 bases and J by 0 bases, with 7 bases of the junction left unmatched. The V and J genes are TRBV19 and TRBJ1-3, with 7 bases matching TRBD1. This TCR was recovered from an adult in good health. The material sequenced was peripheral blood, taken on day 0 of AZD1222 vaccination. The CDR3 loop reads CASSIRVDRSSGNTIYF. CDR3 DNA sequence: TGTGCCAGTAGTATAAGAGTGGACAGGAGCTCTGGAAACACCATATATTTT.